The rows below give T cell receptor beta chains drawn from one sample of a study of identical twins. From the 5' RACE reads, TCRdb called clonotypes with MiXCR, one entry per CDR3 protein. Here the sample spans about 570,000 distinct CDR3 sequences, roughly 9.9% being singletons. The sample also formed part of further work on yellow fever vaccine responses in identical twins.

Sequenced input: PBMCs. The source is a woman aged 18-30 years in good health. Both conserved end residues are part of each CDR3. Fields, in order: clone size, V gene, D gene, J gene, CDR3 DNA, CDR3 protein. The D gene is left open where the match is weak. Clone size, where shown, is once, few, many, or a class for clones that have expanded.

few,TRBV2,-,TRBJ1-1,TGTGCCAGCAGTGGACAGACCATGAACACTGAAGCTTTCTTT,CASSGQTMNTEAFF
few,TRBV12-3/TRBV12-4,-,TRBJ1-5,TGTGCCAGCAGTACGGACAATGGCAATCAGCCCCAGCATTTT,CASSTDNGNQPQHF
-,TRBV21-1,-,TRBJ2-5,TGTGCCAGCACCCCGACAGAATTCAGGGAGACCCAGTACTTC,CASTPTEFRETQYF
few,TRBV4-3,-,TRBJ2-7,TGCGCCAGCAGCCAAGATCCGGGACTCCCAAACTACGAGCAGTACTTC,CASSQDPGLPNYEQYF
-,TRBV28,TRBD1,TRBJ2-2,TGTGCCAGCAGTTTACCAGGGGGCGACGCGAACACCGGGGAGCTGTTTTTT,CASSLPGGDANTGELFF
-,TRBV20-1,TRBD2,TRBJ2-5,TGCAGTGCTAGCCAGACTAGCGGGGGGGGAGAGACCCAGTACTTC,CSASQTSGGGETQYF
few,TRBV29-1,-,TRBJ2-6,TGCAGCGTCGGGGGGGTCGGGCGACAGGGAGTTCCCGGGGCCAACGTCCTGACTTTC,CSVGGVGRQGVPGANVLTF
many,TRBV7-9,-,TRBJ2-1,TGTGCCAGCAGCCTAGGGCGAGACAATGAGCAGTTCTTC,CASSLGRDNEQFF
-,TRBV19,-,TRBJ2-1,TGTGCCAGTAGTATCCTGGTGACTTACAATGAGCAGTTCTTC,CASSILVTYNEQFF
-,TRBV12-3/TRBV12-4,-,TRBJ2-7,TGTGCCAGCCGGAGCACAGCCACCCACGAGCAGTACTTC,CASRSTATHEQYF
-,TRBV29-1,-,TRBJ1-5,TGCAGCGCAGTGATCACGCGGGGTCAGCCCCAGCATTTT,CSAVITRGQPQHF
many,TRBV7-9,TRBD2,TRBJ2-7,TGTGCCAGCAGCAATAGCGGGGGGATCCCCTACGAGCAGTACTTC,CASSNSGGIPYEQYF
few,TRBV6-1,-,TRBJ2-7,TGTGCCAGCAGTCCCGGGGTTGAGTACTACGAGCAGTACTTC,CASSPGVEYYEQYF
-,TRBV6-5,TRBD1,TRBJ2-4,TGTGCCAGCAGTTACTCGCCACAGGGGCCCCCTCTCTTC,CASSYSPQGPPLF
-,TRBV6-2/TRBV6-3,-,TRBJ2-3,TGTGCCAGCAGTTACGTCGGAGATACGCAGTATTTT,CASSYVGDTQYF
few,TRBV7-9,-,TRBJ1-1,TGTGCCAGCAGCCTAGTGGGGACGGCGAACACTGAAGCTTTCTTT,CASSLVGTANTEAFF
many,TRBV7-9,TRBD2,TRBJ2-3,TGTGCCAGCAGCTTAGCGGGAGGGACAGATACGCAGTATTTT,CASSLAGGTDTQYF
-,TRBV7-2,TRBD2,TRBJ2-5,TGTGCCACACGACTAGCGGGAGAAGAGACCCAGTACTTC,CATRLAGEETQYF
few,TRBV6-1,TRBD2,TRBJ2-5,TGTGCCAGCATGGGGCTAGCGGGAGCGCAAGAGACCCAGTACTTC,CASMGLAGAQETQYF
few,TRBV20-1,TRBD1,TRBJ2-1,TGCAGTGCTGACCCAGGACAGGCCCATTCCTACAATGAGCAGTTCTTC,CSADPGQAHSYNEQFF
-,TRBV4-3,-,TRBJ2-5,TGCGCCAGCAGCCAAGATGATAGCCCGTTAACGGGAACCCAGTACTTC,CASSQDDSPLTGTQYF
-,TRBV5-4,-,TRBJ2-4,TGTGCCAGCAGCTTGCAAGGAGGAGAAAACATTCAGTACTTC,CASSLQGGENIQYF
few,TRBV4-3,-,TRBJ1-5,TGCGCCAGCAGCCAAGATCGGACGGAACTCAATCAGCCCCAGCATTTT,CASSQDRTELNQPQHF
-,TRBV7-2,-,TRBJ2-3,TGTGCCAGCAGCTTATTCGTTTCAGATACGCAGTATTTT,CASSLFVSDTQYF
many,TRBV12-3/TRBV12-4,TRBD2,TRBJ2-3,TGTGCCAGCAGTTTAGCCACTAGCGGGGGGGCAGATACGCAGTATTTT,CASSLATSGGADTQYF
many,TRBV6-5,-,TRBJ2-7,TGTGCCAGCAGTTACTCGAAAGGGAGCTACGAGCAGTACTTC,CASSYSKGSYEQYF
few,TRBV9,-,TRBJ2-5,TGTGCCAGCAGCGAGGGGGGGCCTGAGACCCAGTACTTC,CASSEGGPETQYF
few,TRBV10-3,-,TRBJ2-1,TGTGCCATCAGTGGATCCCGGGAGCAGTTCTTC,CAISGSREQFF
few,TRBV7-2,TRBD2,TRBJ2-3,TGTGCCAGCAGCTTAGGGCCAGCGGGGGGCGGGAATACGCAGTATTTT,CASSLGPAGGGNTQYF
few,TRBV11-2,TRBD2,TRBJ2-5,TGTGCCAGCAGCTTAGGGATCTCTAGCGGGAGGGTAGGGAAGACCCAGTACTTC,CASSLGISSGRVGKTQYF
many,TRBV7-3,-,TRBJ1-1,TGTGCCAGCAGCGCAGACAGCTACACTGAAGCTTTCTTT,CASSADSYTEAFF
many,TRBV9,TRBD2,TRBJ2-6,TGTGCCAGCAGCGCGATAGCGGGGGGGCTGAAAGGCTTTGGGGCCAACGTCCTGACTTTC,CASSAIAGGLKGFGANVLTF
few,TRBV4-3,TRBD2,TRBJ2-2,TGCGCCAGCAGCCAAGAAGCCCTAGCGGGGATAAACACCGGGGAGCTGTTTTTT,CASSQEALAGINTGELFF
few,TRBV4-2,-,TRBJ2-2,TGTGCCAGCAGCCCGACCTCTGGGACCGGGGAGCTGTTTTTT,CASSPTSGTGELFF
few,TRBV4-1,-,TRBJ2-7,TGCGCCAGCAGCCAAGGGAGAGTCAGCTACGAGCAGTACTTC,CASSQGRVSYEQYF
-,TRBV5-1,TRBD1,TRBJ2-6,TGCGCCAGCAGCTTGGGACAGGGTAACGTCCTGACTTTC,CASSLGQGNVLTF
few,TRBV12-3/TRBV12-4,-,TRBJ2-1,TGTGCCAGCGGGTTCCGTGAGCAGTTCTTC,CASGFREQFF
many,TRBV4-2,TRBD1,TRBJ1-3,TGTGCCAGCAGCCAAGTCACCGATACAGGGGCGGACGGAAACACCATATATTTT,CASSQVTDTGADGNTIYF
many,TRBV28,-,TRBJ1-4,TGTGCCAGCAGCCGCATGGATCTAAAAAGGGTAAAACTGTTTTTT,CASSRMDLKRVKLFF
few,TRBV12-3/TRBV12-4,TRBD1,TRBJ2-5,TGTGCCAGCAGTTTATCGGACAGGGAAGTGGAGACCCAGTACTTC,CASSLSDREVETQYF
-,TRBV7-3,-,TRBJ2-5,TGTGCCAGCAGCCCCTTCTCGGGTAAAGAGACCCAGTACTTC,CASSPFSGKETQYF